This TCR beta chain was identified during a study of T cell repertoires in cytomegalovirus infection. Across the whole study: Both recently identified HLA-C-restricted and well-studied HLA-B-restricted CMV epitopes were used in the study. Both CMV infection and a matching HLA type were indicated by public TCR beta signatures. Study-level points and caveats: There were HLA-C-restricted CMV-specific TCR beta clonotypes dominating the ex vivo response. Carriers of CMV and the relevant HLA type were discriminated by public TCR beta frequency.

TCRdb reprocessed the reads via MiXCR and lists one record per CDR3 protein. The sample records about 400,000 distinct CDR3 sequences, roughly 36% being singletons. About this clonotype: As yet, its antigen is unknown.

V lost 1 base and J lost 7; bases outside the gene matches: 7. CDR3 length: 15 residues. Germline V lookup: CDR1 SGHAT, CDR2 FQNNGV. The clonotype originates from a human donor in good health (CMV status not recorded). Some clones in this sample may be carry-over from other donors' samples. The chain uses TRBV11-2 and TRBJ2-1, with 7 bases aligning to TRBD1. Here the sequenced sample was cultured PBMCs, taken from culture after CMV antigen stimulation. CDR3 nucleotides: TGTGCCAGCAGCTTAGGAGGGGGCGCAGGAAATGAGCAGTTCTTC. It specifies CASSLGGGAGNEQFF.